What follows is one T cell receptor beta chain and its context. This table comes from immunoSEQ multiplex PCR, and its TCRdb copy is limited to in-frame clones, with some not included. The sample lists around 230,000 clones, 85% to 90% occurring once. The entry originates in a study of blood T cell repertoires in COVID-19. Study information: Some COVID-19 samples were acute and others convalescent; all came from the United States, Italy and Spain.

In germline, CDR1 is MNHEY, CDR2 SVGAGI. The CDR3 totals 15 residues. V was pared by 6 bases and J by 5 bases, with 13 bases of the junction left unmatched. Sequenced input: peripheral blood. The clonotype originates from a middle-aged man with COVID-19, enrolled during active disease. The V gene is TRBV6-5, the J gene TRBJ2-7; 7 nucleotides align to TRBD2. The CDR3: CASRALTLAINEQYF. CDR3 in DNA: TGTGCCAGCAGAGCCCTAACACTAGCGATCAACGAGCAGTACTTC.